What follows describes a single T cell receptor beta chain. Its matching antigen is unknown. Within Nashville, Tennessee resided all donors, each a Caucasian adult. Genomic DNA, for the unsorted samples, came from tens of millions of PBMCs. This sample was included in a study of shared clonotypes between healthy human individuals. Trimming took 5 bases from V and 8 from J; bases not matched to a gene: 21. The CDR3 is 18 amino acids. CDR1 and CDR2 (germline): SEHNR, FQNEAQ (reference sequence). Libraries were prepared by immunoSEQ multiplex PCR; TCRdb keeps only in-frame clonotypes and omits some of them. The data contain about 490,000 clones, about 72% of them singletons. Overall study findings and caveats: Clonotype sharing among donors, it was expected, would be affected by sequencing depth. Donors were few, which limited the genetic and exposure-history diversity represented.

The chain combines TRBV7-9 with TRBJ2-1, with TRBD2 matching over 7 bases. The source material was PBMCs. The TCR comes from a woman aged 40 to 50 in good health. Some clones in this sample may be carry-over from other donors' samples. CDR3: CASSQELAHRIIGDEQFF. The CDR3 DNA is TGTGCCAGCAGCCAAGAACTAGCGCATAGAATAATAGGGGATGAGCAGTTCTTC.